The clone carrying this T cell receptor (beta chain) was seen a handful of times. Its target is not known. The data were taken from a study of T cell repertoires in cytomegalovirus infection. In the study overall: Indications came from public TCR beta signatures; they pointed to CMV infection and to a matching HLA type.

TCRdb independently ran MiXCR on the reads; one entry per CDR3 protein. Of 100,000 to 150,000 distinct CDR3 sequences listed, 20% to 30% are singletons. General study findings and limits: Ex vivo responses were dominated by HLA-C-restricted CMV-specific TCR beta clonotypes. Adding up the frequency of public TCR beta families identified people who carried CMV plus the relevant HLA.

V lost 3 bases and J 1 base, leaving 11 bases between the germline ends. Germline V gene data show CDR1 as KGHDR and CDR2 as SFDVKD. The CDR3 is 15 residues long. The origin of this receptor is a human donor in good health (CMV status not recorded). Some clones in this sample may be carry-over from other donors' samples. V usage is TRBV24-1 and J usage is TRBJ1-1, with D possibly being TRBD1 (6 bases). Sequenced: PBMCs, sequenced either directly or after in vitro stimulation (not recorded which). CDR3 sequence reads: CATSDPLTGNTEAFF. The CDR3 DNA sequence: TGTGCCACCAGTGATCCCCTGACAGGGAACACTGAAGCTTTCTTT.